A single sample gave rise to the 21 T cell receptor beta chains below, sequenced in a study of T cell changes during pregnancy in multiple sclerosis. Some clones are missing from TCRdb's copy, which holds only in-frame ones; the method was immunoSEQ multiplex PCR. The top ten clones hold 7.7% of a sample with around 13,000 clones, approximately 90% of them seen once. This specimen consisted of CD8+ T cells from peripheral blood mononuclear cells, obtained in the second trimester of pregnancy. These receptors all stem from a female donor in good health, enrolled as a control in a pregnancy study.

The gene calls are TRBV7-9 and TRBJ1-2, with 7 bases identical to TRBD1. There are 17 residues in the CDR3. J gave up 5 bases and V 5 bases, and 17 bases lay outside the gene matches. Germline CDR1 SEHNR, CDR2 FQNEAQ (reference sequence). This CDR3 reads CASSTRDRSHLRYGYTF. The CDR3 coding sequence is TGTGCCAGCAGCACAAGGGACAGATCGCACCTGAGATATGGCTACACCTTC.

The CDR3 protein is CASSGDSDGTQYF. As DNA, the CDR3 is TGTGCCAGCAGCGGGGACTCGGACGGGACCCAGTACTTC. J is TRBJ2-5 and V is TRBV5-4; possible D gene TRBD2, 6 bases. This CDR3 has 13 amino acids. V was clipped by 4 bases and J by 7 bases, with 14 bases between them. In germline, CDR1 is SGHNT, CDR2 YYREEE (reference sequence). The whole variable domain, filled in from reference TRBV5-4 and TRBJ2-5, reads ETGVTQSPTHLIKTRGQQVTLRCSSQSGHNTVSWYQQALGQGPQFIFQYYREEENGRGNFPPRFSGLQFPNYSSELNVNALELDDSALYLCASSGDSDGTQYFGPGTRLLVL.

This chain joins TRBV7-9 and TRBJ1-1; D is unresolved. The CDR3 loop spans 14 amino acids. V was clipped by 7 bases and J by 1 base, with 13 bases between them. CDR1 is SEHNR and CDR2 is FQNEAQ in the germline V gene (reference sequence). The CDR3, as DNA: TGTGCCAGCACCACTTCGGAGGCGAACACTGAAGCTTTCTTT. This translates into CASTTSEANTEAFF. Looking up the rest from reference TRBV7-9 and TRBJ1-1 gives the full variable domain: DTGVSQNPRHKITKRGQNVTFRCDPISEHNRLYWYRQTLGQGPEFLTYFQNEAQLEKSRLLSDRFSAERPKGSFSTLEIQRTEQGDSAMYLCASTTSEANTEAFFGQGTRLTVV.

V and J are TRBV5-1 and TRBJ2-3, with 7 nucleotides matching TRBD2. The CDR3 length is 15 residues. V trimming: 7 bases; J trimming: 4 bases; junction bases outside the gene matches: 12. Germline loops: CDR1 SGHRS, CDR2 YFSETQ. CDR3 in DNA: TGCGCCAGCGGGGATGATTGGGGAGGGCCAGATACGCAGTATTTT. Amino acid sequence: CASGDDWGGPDTQYF.

In its sample, this clone was seen a few times. This rearrangement joins TRBV30 to TRBJ1-1; no firm D call. Germline CDR1 is GTSNPN and CDR2 is SVGIG (reference sequence). Trimming stripped 3 bases from V and 1 base from J, with 9 bases between. The CDR3 spans 13 residues. The CDR3 loop is CAWRPTSNTEAFF. CDR3 nucleotides: TGTGCCTGGAGGCCGACTTCGAACACTGAAGCTTTCTTT.

The chain links TRBV5-1 to TRBJ2-5; 9 bases align to TRBD1. CDR1 is SGHRS, CDR2 YFSETQ, per germline. The CDR3 is 16 amino acids. The J segment lost 3 bases and the V segment lost 4 bases, leaving 10 bases of the junction unmatched. This CDR3 is CASSPGTGRPEETQYF. The CDR3 DNA follows: TGCGCCAGCAGCCCCGGGACAGGGCGGCCTGAAGAGACCCAGTACTTC.

DNA of the CDR3: TGTGCCAGCAGCTTAGTGCGGCACAATGAGCAGTTCTTC. Amino acid sequence: CASSLVRHNEQFF. This chain links TRBV7-2 with TRBJ2-1; D is unclear. The germline V gene encodes CDR1 SGHTA and CDR2 FQGNSA. The CDR3 runs to 13 residues. V dropped 1 base and J dropped 5 bases, with 6 bases sitting between them.

By sample share, this clone is medium-sized. The chain uses TRBV7-3 and TRBJ2-7; 8 nucleotides agree with TRBD2. Germline V gives CDR1 SGHTA, CDR2 FQGTGA. The CDR3 extends over 14 amino acids. V trimming: 4 bases; J trimming: 2 bases; junction bases outside the gene matches: 4. The CDR3 nucleotides read TGTGCCAGCAGCTCGGGGGGGCTTCCCTACGAGCAGTACTTC. Amino acids: CASSSGGLPYEQYF. The full variable domain, rest sourced from reference TRBV7-3 and TRBJ2-7, is GAGVSQTPSNKVTEKGKYVELRCDPISGHTALYWYRQSLGQGPEFLIYFQGTGAADDSGLPNDRFFAVRPEGSVSTLKIQRTERGDSAVYLCASSSGGLPYEQYFGPGTRLTVT.

This sequence joins TRBV7-9 and TRBJ2-7; 7 positions agree with TRBD1. The junction had 2 bases not matched to a gene; V was cut back by 6 bases and J by 0 bases. This CDR3 region has 13 residues. The germline CDR1 and CDR2 sequences are SEHNR and FQNEAQ (reference sequence). CDR3 sequence (DNA): TGTGCCAGCAGGGGGGACAGCTCCTACGAGCAGTACTTC. The encoded protein is CASRGDSSYEQYF.

The chain couples TRBV7-3 to TRBJ1-1; weak D call: TRBD1 (5 bases). The germline V gene has CDR1 SGHTA and CDR2 FQGTGA. Trimming left V 2 bases short and J 4 bases short, with 11 bases between. The CDR3 runs 14 residues. The CDR3, as DNA: TGTGCCAGCAGCTTACTCCCAAGGGGCACTGAAGCTTTCTTT. Residues: CASSLLPRGTEAFF.

Comment on this clone: The junction differs from germline at one of its ends, possibly a read error. This chain joins TRBV7-7 and TRBJ2-1, with D possibly matching TRBD2 (6 bases). This CDR3 is 16 amino acids long. Germline CDR1 is SSHAT and CDR2 is FNYEAQ (reference sequence). The CDR3 bases are TGTGCTAGCAGCTTAGGTGTCTCGGAAGCGGGCAATGAGCAGTTCTTC. It yields the protein CASSLGVSEAGNEQFF.

V and J are TRBV12-2 and TRBJ1-5; TRBD1 is the table's D call, not checked against the DNA. TRBV12-2 is given as a pseudogene. The CDR3 totals 19 residues. The CDR3 nucleotides are TGTGCAAGTCGCCCCGATTGGCTGACAGGGGCTAATAGCAATCAGCCCCAGCATTTT. Amino acids: CASRPDWLTGANSNQPQHF.

The gene calls are TRBV28 and TRBJ2-7, with a weak D call TRBD2 (6 bases). CDR1 is MDHEN, CDR2 SYDVKM, per germline. Trimming pared 4 bases from V and 2 bases from J, leaving 21 bases between. The CDR3 contains 17 residues. The CDR3 sequence is CASSSTLETSAPYEQYF. In DNA, the CDR3 is TGTGCCAGCAGTTCTACCCTTGAGACTAGTGCCCCCTACGAGCAGTACTTC.

The chain combines TRBV10-3 with TRBJ2-2, with D perhaps TRBD2 (5 bases). Trimming took off 3 bases at V and 3 bases at J, with 20 bases between the two ends. CDR3 size: 18 residues. From germline, CDR1 is ENHRY and CDR2 SYGVKD. The CDR3 nucleotides read TGTGCCATCAGTGAACGAAGATTAGGAGGCGTCGACACCGGGGAGCTGTTTTTT. Protein product: CAISERRLGGVDTGELFF.

The rearrangement links TRBV29-1 to TRBJ2-1, with D possibly being TRBD2 (6 bases). The V end was cut by 4 bases, the J end by 4 bases, with 20 bases between. Germline CDR1 and CDR2: SQVTM and ANQGSEA. The CDR3 loop spans 16 amino acids. The DNA for the CDR3 is TGCAGCGTTGGGGGGGAGGAGGGAGTTCCATACAATGAGCAGTTCTTC. This translates into CSVGGEEGVPYNEQFF.

This chain uses TRBV6-4 with TRBJ2-1, with unresolved D. The V end was cut by 2 bases, the J end by 7 bases, with 9 bases between. Germline values: CDR1 MRHNA, CDR2 SNTAGT. This CDR3 comprises 13 residues. The CDR3 nucleotides read TGTGCCAGCAGTGACCGATCGGAGAATGAGCAGTTCTTC. Encoded protein: CASSDRSENEQFF.

V gene TRBV7-8 combines with J gene TRBJ2-1; unclear D gene. CDR1 SGHVS and CDR2 FQNEAQ come from the germline V gene. V was cut by 5 bases and J by 7 bases, with 15 bases left in between. This CDR3 has 14 residues. The CDR3, as DNA: TGTGCCAGCAGCCCACCGGCGGTTTTAAATGAGCAGTTCTTC. As protein: CASSPPAVLNEQFF. The complete variable domain, with remaining parts taken from reference TRBV7-8 and TRBJ2-1, reads GAGVSQSPRYKVAKRGQDVALRCDPISGHVSLFWYQQALGQGPEFLTYFQNEAQLDKSGLPSDRFFAERPEGSVSTLKIQRTQQEDSAVYLCASSPPAVLNEQFFGPGTRLTVL.

In nucleotides, the CDR3 is TGTGCCAGTAGTATGGGACAGACCAGCTCCTACGAGCAGTACTTC. It encodes CASSMGQTSSYEQYF. The chain employs TRBV19 and TRBJ2-7, with 7 nucleotides matching TRBD1. Per the germline V gene, CDR1 is LNHDA and CDR2 is SQIVND (reference sequence). V gave up 3 bases and J gave up 0 bases; unmatched junction bases: 5. The length of the CDR3 is 15 residues.

V is TRBV28 and J is TRBJ2-1, with D uncertain. Trimming took off 2 bases at V and 0 bases at J, with 5 bases between the two ends. The CDR3 spans 14 residues. CDR1 and CDR2 from the germline V gene are MDHEN and SYDVKM. This CDR3 reads CASSLLVSYNEQFF. The CDR3 bases are TGTGCCAGCAGTTTACTAGTCTCCTACAATGAGCAGTTCTTC.

The V and J genes are TRBV12-5 and TRBJ2-5; D not certain. CDR3 size: 13 residues. Trimming shortened V by 1 base and J by 1 base, and 4 bases separated the two germline ends. Germline CDR1 and CDR2: LGHNT and FRNRAP. The CDR3 coding sequence is TGTGCTAGTGGTTTGGGCAGCCAAGAGACCCAGTACTTC. Its translation is CASGLGSQETQYF.

The chain carries TRBV11-1 and TRBJ2-7, with TRBD1 identical over 9 bases. This CDR3 comprises 15 residues. Germline loops: CDR1 SGHAT, CDR2 FQDESV (reference sequence). The V segment lost 4 bases and the J segment 4 bases; nucleotides outside the gene matches: 8. CDR3 nucleotides: TGTGCCAGCAGCTATGCCGGGACAGGGTATTACGAGCAGTACTTC. Protein product: CASSYAGTGYYEQYF.